This T cell receptor (beta chain) was identified in a study of post-analysis software for immune sequencing data (dated by TCRdb to about 2015). Some background on the complete study: Recorded disease courses included relapsing-remitting, secondary progressive and progressive-relapsing multiple sclerosis, with some patients lacking subtype annotation. The patient repertoires were set against 10 or so previously published healthy control repertoires from donors whose ages ranged from roughly 6 to 26 years. A subset of samples was prepared in parallel using single-end sample barcoding, then pooled and co-amplified after Illumina adapter ligation. Results the study describes overall, beyond this receptor: Four or five TRBV segments, including TRBV5-6, TRBV5-1 and TRBV20-1, were significantly more frequent in patients than controls. Significantly lower normalized Chao1 diversity was found in multiple sclerosis patients than in controls, suggesting substantial peripheral T-cell clonal expansion. The control group was slightly older than the multiple sclerosis patient group. Strong co-clustering of samples prepared in the same batch was shown by direct clustering with F measure, prompting a batch-effect correction.

CDR1 is given as SGHRS and CDR2 as YFSETQ, both from the germline V gene. Unmatched junction bases come to 4, with V trimmed by 3 bases and J by 3 bases. The CDR3 runs 14 amino acids, cysteine and phenylalanine included. The kept DNA is CDR3 alone, 42 bases in frame from the first base. To demonstrate the VDJtools post-analysis software, the study profiled TCR beta repertoires from the peripheral blood of some 13 young patients with multiple sclerosis. The multiple sclerosis patients were children and adolescents ranging in age from about 6 to 16 years. Library preparation employed PCR. The sample was run on an Illumina HiSeq 2500. To reduce PCR and sequencing biases, unique molecular identifiers were built into the TCR beta cDNA libraries. Every 1 to 10 million input T cells yielded 500,000 or so cDNA molecules, meaning each molecule approximated one T cell. The patient libraries were prepared and sequenced with the same protocol used for the earlier healthy control dataset. Samples belonging to the same batch were prepared together, multiplexed and sequenced on a shared HiSeq lane. On the authors' methods: Raw barcoded reads were processed with MIGEC, and single-read molecular identifier groups were discarded before consensus assembly and CDR3 extraction. VDJtools was used for post-analysis of the clonotype tables, with diversity normalized by down-sampling every dataset to the smallest sample size. In repertoire overlap clustering, CDR3 amino acid sequences, but not nucleotide sequences, were matched to correct batch-related cross-sample contamination. The raw public reads went through TCRdb reprocessing: fastp at Q25, MiXCR clone calling, in-frame beta chains kept. Rows are combined by CDR3 protein, so each entry shows the most common genes and DNA. The V and J calls, along with clone size, are taken from TCRdb and not from the paper's own processing. In this sample the table shows some 260,000 distinct CDR3 sequences, 35% to 40% of which occur a single time. The ten most abundant clones make up around 4.7% of the sample.

This clonotype was observed at least ten times. The antigen it binds to is not known. Base qualities are not recorded, but no much larger clone differs from it by a single base. Sequencing input: blood. The TCR comes from a girl aged 5 to 17 with multiple sclerosis. The chain is encoded by TRBV5-1 joined to TRBJ1-2; TRBD1 agrees with 8 junctional bases. The CDR3 protein: CASSYSTGDYGYTF. The base sequence is TGCGCCAGCAGCTATTCGACAGGGGACTATGGCTACACCTTC.